The 9 T cell receptor beta chains given below trace back to one sample, sequenced in a study of cytomegalovirus exposure and HLA in healthy donors. The study ran its PCR with 60 Vbeta and 13 Jbeta primers. Clones were read by immunoSEQ multiplex PCR, and TCRdb kept only the in-frame ones, dropping some. Of 200,000 to 250,000 clones listed, approximately 68% are singletons. The sample was PBMCs. These receptor sequences come from a woman younger than 45 in good health and CMV-seronegative.

This chain uses TRBV11-3 with TRBJ1-1, with D perhaps TRBD1 (6 bases). Trimming removed 0 bases from V and 3 bases from J, with 8 bases in between. Germline loops: CDR1 SGHNT, CDR2 YENEEA. The CDR3 covers 14 residues. CDR3 sequence (DNA): TGTGCCAGCAGCTTAGAGAAGGGGGACACTGAAGCTTTCTTT. Translating gives CASSLEKGDTEAFF.

The CDR3: CASSERPGGPHGELFF. CDR3 bases: TGCGCCAGCAGTGAGAGGCCGGGGGGGCCCCACGGGGAGCTGTTTTTT. The chain couples TRBV10-2 to TRBJ2-2, with 8 nucleotides matching TRBD2. Germline V gives CDR1 WSHSY, CDR2 SAAADI. The CDR3 has 16 residues. The ends lost 2 bases at V and 7 bases at J; junction bases unmatched: 9.

The V and J genes are TRBV30 and TRBJ1-5; 7 positions agree with TRBD1. This CDR3 is 12 amino acids long. Germline CDR1 and CDR2: GTSNPN and SVGIG (reference sequence). J lost 7 bases, V lost 6 bases, and 6 bases had no gene match. CDR3 residues: CACQGEGQPQHF. In nucleotides, the CDR3 is TGTGCCTGTCAGGGGGAAGGCCAGCCCCAGCATTTT.

This chain uses TRBV2 with TRBJ1-2; tentative D call: TRBD1 (6 bases). CDR3 length equals 16 residues. Trimming removed 7 bases from V and 7 bases from J, with 25 bases in between. Germline V gives CDR1 SNHLY, CDR2 FYNNEI. The chain's CDR3 is CASIRTLGQGIRGYTF. For the CDR3, the DNA is TGTGCCAGCATACGTACCTTAGGGCAGGGGATCCGTGGCTACACCTTC.

CDR3 residues: CASYRGALNTEAFF. CDR3 nucleotide sequence: TGTGCCAGCTATCGGGGGGCGTTGAACACTGAAGCTTTCTTT. The V gene is TRBV6-6, the J gene TRBJ1-1, with D possibly being TRBD1 (6 bases). Germline V lookup: CDR1 MNHNY, CDR2 SVGAGI (reference sequence). V lost 8 bases and J lost 0, with 13 bases in between. The CDR3 length is 14 residues.

In regard to this clone: The sample has other DNA sequences that encode this CDR3 too. J is TRBJ1-2 and V is TRBV7-9; D gene ambiguous. V was pared by 3 bases and J by 8 bases, with 10 bases between. Germline V gene lookup returns CDR1 SEHNR and CDR2 FQNEAQ (reference sequence). This CDR3 has 12 residues. The CDR3 DNA reads as TGTGCCAGCAGCTTGGGTGGGCGAGGCTACACCTTC. This encodes CASSLGGRGYTF.

This chain connects TRBV18 to TRBJ1-2; D remains ambiguous. The germline V gene encodes CDR1 KGHSH and CDR2 LQKENI. The CDR3 is 14 amino acids. Trimming pared 0 bases from V and 5 bases from J, leaving 10 bases between. CDR3 amino acids: CASSPPETPYGYTF. For the CDR3, the DNA is TGTGCCAGCTCACCACCGGAGACGCCATATGGCTACACCTTC.

This clone occurred a few times. A read error may explain this, as a much larger clone is one base away. Likely a read error: the CDR3 ends without its conserved phenylalanine or tryptophan. The chain combines TRBV27 with TRBJ2-2, with D possibly matching TRBD1 (6 bases). V shed 5 bases and J shed 4 bases, with 11 bases lying between them. The CDR3 sequence is 14 residues long. Looked up from germline, CDR1 is MNHEY and CDR2 is SMNVEV (reference sequence). The CDR3 region has the DNA TGTGCCAGCAGTCTGGGGGCGAGCACCGGGGAGCTGTTTTTG. Protein: CASSLGASTGELFL.

In regard to this clone: The junction shows a germline mismatch at one end, possibly a read error. This rearrangement joins TRBV6-1 to TRBJ1-5; TRBD1 agrees at 7 bases. Germline lookup yields CDR1 MNHNS and CDR2 SASEGT. This CDR3 spans 14 amino acids. The CDR3 DNA follows: TGTGCCAGCAGTCCCCAGGGACGGGGACAGCCCCGGCATTTT. Translated: CASSPQGRGQPRHF.